The T cell receptor (beta chain) under discussion was sequenced for a study of technical replicates of blood from several donors. TCRdb's copy holds only in-frame clones and misses some; the assay was immunoSEQ multiplex PCR. The profile shows about 100,000 clones, 96% of them singletons. Trimming shortened V by 1 base and J by 5 bases, and 11 bases separated the two germline ends. Germline assignment: CDR1 SEHNR and CDR2 FQNEAQ (reference sequence). This CDR3 has 14 residues. The chain couples TRBV7-9 to TRBJ2-5; D may be TRBD2 (5 bases). The sample was T cells isolated from PBMCs. The sequence was obtained from a human donor in good health. The CDR3 DNA sequence: TGTGCCAGCAGCTTAGGTCTACTAGTGGAGACCCAGTACTTC. Amino acids: CASSLGLLVETQYF.